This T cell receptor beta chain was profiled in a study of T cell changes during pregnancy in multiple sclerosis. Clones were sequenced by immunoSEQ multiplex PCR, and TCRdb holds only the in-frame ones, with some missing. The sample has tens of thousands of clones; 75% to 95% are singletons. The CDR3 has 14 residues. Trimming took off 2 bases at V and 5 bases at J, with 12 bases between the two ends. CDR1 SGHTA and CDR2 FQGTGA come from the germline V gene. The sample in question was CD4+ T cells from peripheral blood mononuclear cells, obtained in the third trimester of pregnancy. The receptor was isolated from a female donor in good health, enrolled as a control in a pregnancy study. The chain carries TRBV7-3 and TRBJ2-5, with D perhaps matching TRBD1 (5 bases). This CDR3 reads CASSLSGSFETQYF. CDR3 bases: TGTGCCAGCAGCTTATCAGGGTCTTTTGAGACCCAGTACTTC.